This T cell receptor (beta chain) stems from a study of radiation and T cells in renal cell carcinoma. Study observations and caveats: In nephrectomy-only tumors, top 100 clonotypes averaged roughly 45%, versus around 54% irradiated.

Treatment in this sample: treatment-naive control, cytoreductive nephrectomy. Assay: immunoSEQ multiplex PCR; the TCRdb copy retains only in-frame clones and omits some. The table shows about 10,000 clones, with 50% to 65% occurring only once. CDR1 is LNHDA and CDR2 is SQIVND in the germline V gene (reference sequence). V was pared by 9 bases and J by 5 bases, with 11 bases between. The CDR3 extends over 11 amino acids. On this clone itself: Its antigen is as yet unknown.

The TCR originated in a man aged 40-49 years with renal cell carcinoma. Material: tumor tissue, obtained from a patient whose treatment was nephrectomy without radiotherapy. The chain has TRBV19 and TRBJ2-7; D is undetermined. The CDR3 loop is CASRVGDEQYF. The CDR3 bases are TGTGCCAGCCGGGTCGGCGACGAGCAGTACTTC.